This T cell receptor (beta chain) was observed in a study of cytomegalovirus exposure and HLA in healthy donors. Looking at the study overall: Approximately 80 million unique TCRs, all from HLA-typed donors, were included in an early release of the data.

Nominally healthy donors were sampled, though unrecorded immune exposures were likely. Points from the study as a whole: A later analysis, which compared TCR beta chains of equal frequency, found the HLA-associated ones more clonally expanded. Through in vitro validation, three CMV-associated chains were shown to be specific for CMV antigens.

After removal of 3 bases from V and 3 bases from J, the junction contained 6 bases not matched to a gene. From germline, CDR1 is SGHTA and CDR2 FQGNSA. This CDR3 is 15 amino acids long. The PCR contained 60 Vbeta and 13 Jbeta primers. The data were produced by immunoSEQ multiplex PCR, yet TCRdb's version contains in-frame clones alone and is incomplete. The table has 150,000 to 200,000 clones, about 87% seen once. As for this clone: Its target is not known.

The chain employs TRBV7-2 and TRBJ1-2; 8 positions agree with TRBD1. The clonotype comes from a woman in her late teens or twenties in good health and CMV-seronegative. Sequenced sample: PBMCs. CDR3 residues: CASSFPGGADYGYTF. CDR3 sequence (DNA): TGTGCCAGCAGCTTTCCAGGGGGCGCAGACTATGGCTACACCTTC.